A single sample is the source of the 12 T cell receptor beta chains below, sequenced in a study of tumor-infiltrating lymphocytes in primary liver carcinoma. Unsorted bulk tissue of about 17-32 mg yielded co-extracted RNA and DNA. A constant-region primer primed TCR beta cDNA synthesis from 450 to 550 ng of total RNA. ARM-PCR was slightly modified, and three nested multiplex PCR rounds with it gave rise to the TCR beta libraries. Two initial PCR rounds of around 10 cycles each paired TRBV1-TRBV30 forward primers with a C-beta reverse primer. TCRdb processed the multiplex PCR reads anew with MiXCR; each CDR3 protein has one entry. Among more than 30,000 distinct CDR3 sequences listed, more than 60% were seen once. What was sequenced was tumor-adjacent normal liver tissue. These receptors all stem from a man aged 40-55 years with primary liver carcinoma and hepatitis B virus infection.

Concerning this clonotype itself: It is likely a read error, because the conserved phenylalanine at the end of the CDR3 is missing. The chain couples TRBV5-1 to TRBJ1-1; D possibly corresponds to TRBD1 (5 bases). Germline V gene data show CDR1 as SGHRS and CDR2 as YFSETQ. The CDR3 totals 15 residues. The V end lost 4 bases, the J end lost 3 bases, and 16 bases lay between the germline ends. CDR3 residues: CASSPMARVDTEAFY. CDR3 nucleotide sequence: TGCGCCAGCAGCCCCATGGCCAGGGTGGACACTGAAGCTTTCTAT.

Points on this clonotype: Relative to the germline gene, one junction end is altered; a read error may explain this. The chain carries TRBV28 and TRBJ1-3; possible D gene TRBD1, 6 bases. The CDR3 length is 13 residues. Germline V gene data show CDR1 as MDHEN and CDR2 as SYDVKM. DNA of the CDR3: TGTACCAGTCGTTCTTCGGGGAGGGACACCTTATATTTT. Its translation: CTSRSSGRDTLYF.

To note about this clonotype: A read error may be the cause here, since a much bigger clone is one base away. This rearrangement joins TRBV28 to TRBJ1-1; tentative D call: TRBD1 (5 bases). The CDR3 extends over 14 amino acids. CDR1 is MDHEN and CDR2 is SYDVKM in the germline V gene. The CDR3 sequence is CASSYRGENAEAFF. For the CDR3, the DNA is TGTGCCAGCTCCTACCGAGGGGAGAACGCTGAAGCTTTCTTT.

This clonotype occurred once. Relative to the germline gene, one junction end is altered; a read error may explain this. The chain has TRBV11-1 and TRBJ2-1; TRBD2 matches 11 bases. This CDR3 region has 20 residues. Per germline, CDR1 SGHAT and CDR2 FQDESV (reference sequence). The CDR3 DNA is TGTGGCAGCAGCATAGGAAAGACTAGCGGGGCCTCACAGTTCGGCAATGAGCAATTCTTC. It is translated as CGSSIGKTSGASQFGNEQFF.

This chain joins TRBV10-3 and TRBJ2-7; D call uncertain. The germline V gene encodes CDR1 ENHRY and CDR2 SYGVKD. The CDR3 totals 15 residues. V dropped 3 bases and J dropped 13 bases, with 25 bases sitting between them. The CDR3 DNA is TGTGCCATCAGTGATAGGCCCCGCTGGGTGTACGAACACTACTTC. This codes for CAISDRPRWVYEHYF.

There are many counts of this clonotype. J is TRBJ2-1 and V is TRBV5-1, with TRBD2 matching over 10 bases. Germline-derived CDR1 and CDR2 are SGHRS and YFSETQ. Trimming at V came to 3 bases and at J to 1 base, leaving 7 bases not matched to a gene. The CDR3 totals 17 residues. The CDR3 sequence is CASSSQSSGGSYNEQFF. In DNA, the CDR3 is TGCGCCAGCAGCTCCCAATCTAGCGGGGGATCCTACAATGAGCAGTTCTTC.

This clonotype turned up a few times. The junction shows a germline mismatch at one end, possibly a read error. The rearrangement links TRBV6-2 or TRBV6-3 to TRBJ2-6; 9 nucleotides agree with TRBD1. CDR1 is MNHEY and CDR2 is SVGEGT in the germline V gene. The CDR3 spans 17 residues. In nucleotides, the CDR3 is TGTGCTAGCCTGAGGGACAGGGTACACTCTGGGGCCAACATCCTGACTTTC. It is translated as CASLRDRVHSGANILTF.

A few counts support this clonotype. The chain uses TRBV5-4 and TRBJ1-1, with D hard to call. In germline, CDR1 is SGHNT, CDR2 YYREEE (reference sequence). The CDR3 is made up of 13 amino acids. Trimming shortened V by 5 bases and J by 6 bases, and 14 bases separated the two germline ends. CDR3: CASRIGLKAEAFF. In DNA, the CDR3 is TGTGCCAGCAGAATAGGGTTGAAGGCTGAAGCTTTCTTT. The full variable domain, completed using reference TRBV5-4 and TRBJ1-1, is ETGVTQSPTHLIKTRGQQVTLRCSSQSGHNTVSWYQQALGQGPQFIFQYYREEENGRGNFPPRFSGLQFPNYSSELNVNALELDDSALYLCASRIGLKAEAFFGQGTRLTVV.

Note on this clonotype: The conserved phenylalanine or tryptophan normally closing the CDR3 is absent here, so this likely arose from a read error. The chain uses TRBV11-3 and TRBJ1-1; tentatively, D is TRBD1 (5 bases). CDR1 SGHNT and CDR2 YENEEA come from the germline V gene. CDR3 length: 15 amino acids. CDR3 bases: TGTACCAGCAGCCGCGGGGGGTTAGGGGACACTGAAGCTTTCATT. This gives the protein CTSSRGGLGDTEAFI.

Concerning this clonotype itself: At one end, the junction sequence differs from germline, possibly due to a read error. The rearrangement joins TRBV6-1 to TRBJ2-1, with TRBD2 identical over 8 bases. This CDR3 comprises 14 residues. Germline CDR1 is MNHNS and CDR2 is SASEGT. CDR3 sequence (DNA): TGTGCCAGCAGTGTAACGCCGCGGGGGGATGAGCAGTTTTTC. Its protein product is CASSVTPRGDEQFF.

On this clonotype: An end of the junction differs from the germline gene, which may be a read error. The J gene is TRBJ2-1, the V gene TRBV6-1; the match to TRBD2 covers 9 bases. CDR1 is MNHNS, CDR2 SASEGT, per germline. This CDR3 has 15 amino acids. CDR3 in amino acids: CSSSEEAGGYNEQFF. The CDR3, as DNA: TGCTCCAGCAGTGAGGAAGCGGGAGGATACAATGAGCAGTTCTTC.

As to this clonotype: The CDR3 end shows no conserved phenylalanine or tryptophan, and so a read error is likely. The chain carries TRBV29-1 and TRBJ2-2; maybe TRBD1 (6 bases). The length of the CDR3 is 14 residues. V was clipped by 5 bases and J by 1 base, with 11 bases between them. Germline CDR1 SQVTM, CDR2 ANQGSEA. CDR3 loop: CSVHSGVNTGELFY. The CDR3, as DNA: TGCAGCGTTCATTCAGGGGTGAACACCGGGGAGCTGTTTTAT.